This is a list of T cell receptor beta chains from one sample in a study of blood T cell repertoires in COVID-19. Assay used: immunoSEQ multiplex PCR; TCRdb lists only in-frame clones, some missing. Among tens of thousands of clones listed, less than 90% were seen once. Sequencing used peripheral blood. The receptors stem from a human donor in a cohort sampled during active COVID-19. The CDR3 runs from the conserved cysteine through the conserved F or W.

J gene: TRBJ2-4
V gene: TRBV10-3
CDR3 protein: CAISELASGGKSKNIQYF

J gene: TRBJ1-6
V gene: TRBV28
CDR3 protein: CASSLGRGRAFLPLHF

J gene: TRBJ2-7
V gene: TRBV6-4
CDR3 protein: CASTRTEDTYEQYF

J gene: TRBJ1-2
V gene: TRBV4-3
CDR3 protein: CASSQGGVGGANYGYTF

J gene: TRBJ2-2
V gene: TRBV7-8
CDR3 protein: CASSLGGGAQRRTGELFF

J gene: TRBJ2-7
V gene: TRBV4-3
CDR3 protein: CASSQLSQGPYEQYF

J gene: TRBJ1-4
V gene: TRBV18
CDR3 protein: CASSQTGLNEKLFF

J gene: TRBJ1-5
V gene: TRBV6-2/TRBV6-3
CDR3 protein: CASSYSISVNQPQHF

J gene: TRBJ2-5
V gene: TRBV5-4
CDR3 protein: CASHPPGETQYF

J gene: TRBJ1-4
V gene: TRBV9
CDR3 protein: CASSAGGGPYEKLFF

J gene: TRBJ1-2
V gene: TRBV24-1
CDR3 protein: CATSDLATYTF

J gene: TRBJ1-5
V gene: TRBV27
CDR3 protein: CASSRQGGNQPQHF

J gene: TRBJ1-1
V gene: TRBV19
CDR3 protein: CASSTWTPNTEAFF

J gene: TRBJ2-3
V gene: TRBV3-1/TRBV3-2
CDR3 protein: CASSPSPSPTDTQYF

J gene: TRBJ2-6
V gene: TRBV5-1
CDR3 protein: CASSLVRGGSGANVLTF

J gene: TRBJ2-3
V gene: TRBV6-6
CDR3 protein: CASRGGSSGGADTQYF

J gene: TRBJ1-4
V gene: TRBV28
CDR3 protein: CASSSVLKATNEKLFF

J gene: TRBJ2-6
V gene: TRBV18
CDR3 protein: CASSLQTGGGSGANVLTF

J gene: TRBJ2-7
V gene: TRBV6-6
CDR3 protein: CASSHGEPHEQYF

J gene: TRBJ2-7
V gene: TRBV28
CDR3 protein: CASSPYGGSYEQYF

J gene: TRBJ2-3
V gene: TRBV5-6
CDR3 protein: CASSLGRDTQYF

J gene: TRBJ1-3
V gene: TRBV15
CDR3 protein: CATSRDPTRGNTIYF

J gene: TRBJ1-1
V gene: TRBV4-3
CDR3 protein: CASSKGGDDTEAFF

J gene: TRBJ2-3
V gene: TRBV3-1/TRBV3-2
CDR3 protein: CASSQRAGGRTDTQYF

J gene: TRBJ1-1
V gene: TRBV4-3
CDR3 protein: CASSQDQGMNTEAFF

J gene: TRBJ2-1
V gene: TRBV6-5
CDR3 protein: CASLGLGREQFF

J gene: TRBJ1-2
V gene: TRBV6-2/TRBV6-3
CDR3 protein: CASSLGAGVPNGYTF

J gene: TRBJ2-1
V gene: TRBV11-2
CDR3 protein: CASSPAGYEQFF